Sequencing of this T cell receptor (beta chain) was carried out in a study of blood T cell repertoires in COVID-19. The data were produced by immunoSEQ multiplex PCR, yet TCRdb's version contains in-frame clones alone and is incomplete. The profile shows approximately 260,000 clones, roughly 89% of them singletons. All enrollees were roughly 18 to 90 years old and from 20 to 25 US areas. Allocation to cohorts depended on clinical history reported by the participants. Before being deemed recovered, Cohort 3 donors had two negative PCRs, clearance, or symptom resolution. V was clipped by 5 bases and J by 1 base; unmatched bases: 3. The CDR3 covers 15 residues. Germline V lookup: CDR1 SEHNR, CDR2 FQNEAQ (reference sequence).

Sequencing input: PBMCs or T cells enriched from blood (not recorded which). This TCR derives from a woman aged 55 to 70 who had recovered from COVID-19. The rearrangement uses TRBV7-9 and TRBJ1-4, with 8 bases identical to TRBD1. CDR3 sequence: CASSTGQGTNEKLFF. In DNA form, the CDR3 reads TGTGCCAGCAGCACCGGACAGGGAACTAATGAAAAACTGTTTTTT.